The subject of this entry is one TCR beta chain. This sample stems from a study of PD-L1 blockade in urothelial cancer. For the study at large: Each patient had 0 to 3 earlier chemotherapy regimens.

The CDR3 consists of 15 residues. Method: immunoSEQ multiplex PCR; TCRdb's copy keeps in-frame clones and lacks some. The profile shows under 55,000 clones, roughly four fifths of them singletons. Time point noted: peripheral blood 6 weeks after treatment start. The input for sequencing was PBMCs, taken around atezolizumab (anti-PD-L1) treatment. This receptor was identified in a man aged 55-75 years with urothelial cancer. The chain employs TRBV12-2 and TRBJ2-2; the D call in the table, TRBD2, was not verified against the DNA. TRBV12-2 is flagged as a pseudogene. This CDR3 reads CASRLAGSNTGELFF. The CDR3 DNA follows: TGTGCAAGTCGCTTAGCCGGGTCCAACACCGGGGAGCTGTTTTTT.